A selection of T cell receptor beta chains follows, all from one sample in a study of breast tumors, draining lymph nodes, adjacent tissues. TCRdb reanalysed the multiplex PCR reads using MiXCR and keeps one entry per CDR3 protein. The sample has approximately 90,000 distinct CDR3 sequences, about 27% seen once. The sequencing sample was made of axillary lymph node tissue. These receptors all stem from a female donor with breast cancer. Some clones in this sample may be carry-over from other donors' samples. The CDR3 runs from the conserved cysteine through the conserved F or W. A D gene is named only where the DNA matches it firmly. A row's size may be missing; if present it is once, few, many or a size class.

TRBV7-9	-	TRBD2	TRBJ2-7	CASSLTTTSGINEQYF	TGTGCCAGCAGCTTAACCACGACTAGCGGGATCAACGAGCAGTACTTC
TRBV10-2	many	-	TRBJ2-1	CASSGSSYNEQFF	TGCGCCAGCAGCGGGAGTTCCTACAATGAGCAGTTCTTC
TRBV18	few	TRBD1	TRBJ1-1	CASQGQGAVEAFF	TGTGCCAGCCAGGGACAGGGGGCGGTCGAAGCTTTCTTT
TRBV24-1	-	TRBD2	TRBJ2-3	CATSASGTSGHTDTQYF	TGTGCCACCAGTGCATCGGGAACTAGCGGACACACAGATACGCAGTATTTT
TRBV20-1	-	TRBD2	TRBJ2-6	CSAFGASGGANVLTF	TGCAGTGCCTTCGGCGCTAGCGGTGGGGCCAACGTCCTGACTTTC
TRBV6-1	many	-	TRBJ1-4	CATPATNEKLFF	TGTGCCACCCCAGCTACTAATGAAAAACTGTTTTTT
TRBV27	-	TRBD2	TRBJ2-2	CASRGLFGGGPSGELFF	TGTGCCAGCCGGGGTTTGTTTGGGGGAGGGCCTTCCGGGGAGCTGTTTTTT
TRBV19	few	TRBD1	TRBJ1-1	CASREQGRWNTEAFF	TGTGCCAGTAGGGAACAGGGGAGATGGAACACTGAAGCTTTCTTT
TRBV4-3	many	-	TRBJ2-7	CASSLEAPGVSYEQYF	TGCGCCAGCAGCCTTGAAGCGCCAGGGGTCTCCTACGAGCAGTACTTC
TRBV6-6	many	-	TRBJ2-1	CASRLQSNEQFF	TGTGCCAGCAGGTTACAGTCCAATGAGCAGTTCTTC
TRBV12-3/TRBV12-4	many	-	TRBJ1-1	CASSLGHKNTEAFF	TGTGCCAGCAGTTTAGGACACAAAAACACTGAAGCTTTCTTT
TRBV5-8	-	-	TRBJ1-4	CASGLGSRSTNEKLFF	TGTGCCAGCGGCTTGGGGTCCAGGTCAACTAATGAAAAACTGTTCTTT
TRBV20-1	many	TRBD2	TRBJ2-1	CSAPEPTSGSWGEQFF	TGCAGTGCTCCCGAACCTACTAGCGGGAGCTGGGGTGAGCAGTTCTTC
TRBV7-9	many	-	TRBJ2-5	CASSLDPARGHHQETQYF	TGTGCCAGCAGCTTAGACCCTGCGAGGGGTCACCACCAAGAGACCCAGTACTTC
TRBV20-1	many	TRBD1	TRBJ1-4	CSARARGQGYNEKLFF	TGCAGTGCTAGAGCTCGGGGACAGGGGTATAATGAAAAACTGTTTTTT
TRBV5-1	-	TRBD2	TRBJ2-2	CASSLGPGLAGFTGELFF	TGCGCCAGCAGCTTGGGACCGGGACTAGCGGGGTTCACCGGGGAGCTGTTTTTT
TRBV12-3/TRBV12-4	many	-	TRBJ2-1	CASSFIKAEDEQFF	TGTGCCAGCAGTTTTATTAAGGCCGAGGATGAGCAGTTCTTC
TRBV4-3	-	TRBD2	TRBJ2-3	CASSSGLAGVRSTDTQYF	TGCGCCAGCAGCTCAGGACTAGCGGGAGTTCGGAGCACAGATACGCAGTATTTT
TRBV20-1	-	-	TRBJ2-5	CSAQGDGETQYF	TGCAGTGCTCAAGGGGATGGGGAGACCCAGTACTTC
TRBV2	-	-	TRBJ2-3	CASGYRQYTATQYF	TGTGCCAGCGGATACCGACAGTACACAGCTACGCAGTATTTT
TRBV5-6	many	-	TRBJ1-2	CASSSISSNYGYTF	TGTGCCAGCAGCTCTATTTCAAGTAACTATGGCTACACCTTC
TRBV7-9	many	-	TRBJ2-1	CASGTTTIWGDTSYNEQFF	TGTGCCAGCGGAACAACGACTATTTGGGGAGATACCTCCTACAATGAGCAGTTCTTC
TRBV10-3	many	-	TRBJ2-3	CAISDRNTDTQYF	TGTGCCATCAGTGACAGGAACACAGATACGCAGTATTTT
TRBV28	-	-	TRBJ2-3	CASGGARSTDTQYF	TGTGCCAGCGGAGGGGCAAGAAGCACAGATACGCAGTATTTT
TRBV6-5	many	-	TRBJ1-2	CASRSGYGYTF	TGTGCCAGCAGGTCAGGCTATGGCTACACCTTC
TRBV20-1	-	-	TRBJ1-3	CSARDPAGTLSGNTIYF	TGCAGTGCTAGAGATCCAGCCGGGACTCTCTCTGGAAACACCATATATTTT
TRBV7-2	many	-	TRBJ1-3	CASSLDHDSGNTIYF	TGTGCCAGCAGCTTAGACCACGACTCTGGAAACACCATATATTTT
TRBV11-2	many	-	TRBJ2-5	CASSLDRETQYF	TGTGCCAGCAGCTTAGATAGGGAGACCCAGTACTTC
TRBV27	many	-	TRBJ2-1	CASSHIRLEEQFF	TGTGCCAGCAGTCACATACGACTAGAGGAGCAGTTCTTC
TRBV14	many	TRBD2	TRBJ2-1	CASSPGLAPRPYNEQFF	TGTGCCAGCAGCCCGGGACTAGCACCTAGACCTTACAATGAGCAGTTCTTC
TRBV6-5	many	TRBD2	TRBJ2-7	CASSSYSASGVYEQYF	TGTGCCAGCAGTTCTTATAGCGCTAGCGGGGTCTACGAGCAGTACTTC
TRBV20-1	few	-	TRBJ2-5	CSARDWAEGSEIQYF	TGCAGTGCTAGAGATTGGGCAGAGGGGAGTGAGATCCAGTACTTC
TRBV10-2	-	TRBD1	TRBJ1-6	CASREGAVYNSPLHF	TGCGCCAGCAGGGAGGGGGCAGTGTATAATTCACCCCTCCACTTT
TRBV6-6	many	TRBD1	TRBJ1-5	CASSRQGGGKHSNQPQHF	TGTGCCAGCAGTCGACAGGGGGGAGGGAAGCATAGCAATCAGCCCCAGCATTTT
TRBV19	many	-	TRBJ2-3	CASSIVAEKTDTQYF	TGTGCCAGTAGTATAGTTGCCGAGAAAACAGATACGCAGTATTTT
TRBV5-1	many	TRBD2	TRBJ2-3	CASSARLAADTQYF	TGCGCCAGCAGCGCCCGACTAGCGGCAGATACGCAGTATTTT
TRBV19	-	-	TRBJ1-1	CASARALSEAFF	TGTGCCTCGGCGAGGGCGCTCAGTGAGGCTTTCTTT
TRBV6-5	-	-	TRBJ2-7	CASSHLTRGFEQYF	TGTGCCAGTAGTCACCTGACAAGGGGCTTCGAGCAGTACTTC
TRBV7-2	many	TRBD1	TRBJ2-3	CASSLVAGGSTDTQYF	TGTGCCAGCAGCTTAGTTGCAGGGGGCTCCACAGATACGCAGTATTTT
TRBV5-1	-	TRBD1	TRBJ2-7	CASRLTGSSYEQYF	TGCGCCAGCAGATTGACAGGGAGCTCCTACGAGCAGTACTTC
TRBV4-3	many	-	TRBJ2-2	CASSQAELVLPGELFF	TGCGCCAGCAGCCAAGCGGAACTGGTCCTGCCCGGGGAGCTGTTTTTT
TRBV6-2/TRBV6-3	-	-	TRBJ2-1	CASSHPGSTNEQFF	TGTGCCAGCAGTCACCCGGGGTCTACAAATGAGCAGTTCTTC
TRBV6-1	-	-	TRBJ2-4	CASSERGDRRNIQYF	TGTGCCAGCAGTGAACGAGGAGACAGGCGGAACATTCAGTACTTC
TRBV29-1	-	-	TRBJ1-6	CSSQINSPLHF	TGCAGCTCCCAGATCAATTCACCCCTCCACTTT
TRBV3-1	many	-	TRBJ2-3	CASSPRVDTDTQYF	TGTGCCAGCTCCCCTCGGGTTGATACAGATACGCAGTATTTT
TRBV18	many	-	TRBJ2-3	CASSLGPITDTQYF	TGTGCCAGCTCGCTGGGACCCATCACAGATACGCAGTATTTT
TRBV10-3	-	-	TRBJ1-2	CATGGSGLTYGYTF	TGTGCCACGGGGGGGTCAGGGCTTACCTATGGCTACACCTTC
TRBV12-3/TRBV12-4	many	-	TRBJ2-1	CASRGQFLDEQFF	TGTGCCAGCAGGGGACAATTTTTGGATGAGCAGTTCTTC
TRBV27	few	-	TRBJ1-1	CASYRMNTEAFF	TGTGCCAGCTACCGGATGAACACTGAAGCTTTCTTT
TRBV12-3/TRBV12-4	many	TRBD1	TRBJ2-2	CASSTPGTGASRLNTGELFF	TGTGCCAGCAGTACCCCCGGGACAGGGGCCAGCCGCCTGAACACCGGGGAGCTGTTTTTT
TRBV5-1	-	-	TRBJ2-7	CASSRGQFNEQYF	TGCGCCAGCAGCAGAGGACAGTTCAACGAGCAGTACTTC
TRBV6-2/TRBV6-3	many	TRBD2	TRBJ2-5	CASSSTRTSGRSQTQYF	TGTGCCAGCAGCTCAACTAGGACTAGCGGGAGGTCGCAGACCCAGTACTTC
TRBV7-2	many	TRBD2	TRBJ2-3	CASSLGYGLAGGPDTQYF	TGTGCCAGCAGCTTAGGTTACGGGCTAGCGGGAGGCCCAGATACGCAGTATTTT